The 27 T cell receptor beta chains presented below share a single source sample, sequenced in a study of cytomegalovirus exposure and HLA in healthy donors. Amplification used 60 Vbeta primers and 13 Jbeta primers. Generated by immunoSEQ multiplex PCR, the TCRdb table keeps only in-frame clones and is missing some. The top ten clones hold more than 8% of a sample with 100,000 to 150,000 clones, about 80% of them seen once. Sequenced: PBMCs. These receptors all come from a female donor in good health and CMV-seropositive.

For the CDR3, the DNA is TGTGCCTGGAGTGTAGACAGGGTGGCCCATCTCGGCTTGGTCGAGCAGTACTTC. Its translation is CAWSVDRVAHLGLVEQYF. This chain connects TRBV30 to TRBJ2-7; 7 positions agree with TRBD1. This CDR3 comprises 18 residues. Germline CDR1 reads GTSNPN; CDR2 reads SVGIG (reference sequence). V was clipped by 0 bases and J by 6 bases; unmatched bases: 20.

The chain has TRBV5-1 and TRBJ2-5, with 10 bases matching TRBD1. The V gene's germline CDR1 is SGHRS and CDR2 YFSETQ. Trimming at V came to 3 bases and at J to 4 bases, leaving 3 bases not matched to a gene. The CDR3 is made up of 14 amino acids. CDR3 in amino acids: CASSSTGGAETQYF. The CDR3 DNA reads TGCGCCAGCAGCTCGACAGGGGGCGCAGAGACCCAGTACTTC.

CDR3 amino acids: CASSLSAFPGAQPQHF. In DNA form, the CDR3 reads TGTGCCAGCAGTTTATCGGCATTTCCTGGAGCTCAGCCCCAGCATTTT. V is TRBV27 and J is TRBJ1-5; no firm D call. This CDR3 has 16 amino acids. V lost 0 bases and J 6 bases, leaving 15 bases between the germline ends. Germline V gene lookup returns CDR1 MNHEY and CDR2 SMNVEV (reference sequence).

The V and J genes are TRBV13 and TRBJ2-3; the match to TRBD2 covers 9 bases. The CDR3 totals 15 residues. V lost 5 bases to trimming and J lost 2 bases; unmatched junction nucleotides: 5. Germline values: CDR1 PRHDT, CDR2 FYEKMQ (reference sequence). DNA for the CDR3: TGTGCCAGCAGCCCGAGCGGGGGGCACACAGATACGCAGTATTTT. Its translation is CASSPSGGHTDTQYF.

The chain joins TRBV9 to TRBJ2-2; the match to TRBD1 covers 8 bases. This CDR3 contains 15 residues. Germline CDR1 and CDR2: SGDLS and YYNGEE. V was clipped by 0 bases and J by 5 bases; unmatched bases: 3. The CDR3 region is CASSVVWTGTGELFF. CDR3 sequence (DNA): TGTGCCAGCAGCGTAGTATGGACAGGGACCGGGGAGCTGTTTTTT.

The genes are TRBV7-2 and TRBJ2-7; 12 bases are shared with TRBD2. There are 17 residues in the CDR3. CDR1 is SGHTA, CDR2 FQGNSA, per germline. V lost 1 base and J lost 1; bases outside the gene matches: 5. The CDR3 bases are TGTGCCAGCAGCTTAGTTTCTGGGACTAGCGGGTCCTACGAGCAGTACTTC. The encoded protein is CASSLVSGTSGSYEQYF.

This chain connects TRBV6-5 to TRBJ2-5; 9 positions agree with TRBD1. Germline V gene sequence: CDR1 MNHEY, CDR2 SVGAGI. The CDR3 is 16 residues long. The junction had 7 bases not matched to a gene; V was cut back by 0 bases and J by 5 bases. This CDR3 is CASSYSGQGQGETQYF. In DNA, the CDR3 is TGTGCCAGCAGTTACTCGGGACAGGGCCAGGGGGAGACCCAGTACTTC.

This chain links TRBV9 with TRBJ1-4, with 8 bases matching TRBD1. The V gene end was trimmed by 1 base and the J gene end by 7 bases; junction bases not matched to a gene: 6. This CDR3 has 15 amino acids. Germline-derived CDR1 and CDR2 are SGDLS and YYNGEE. In nucleotides, the CDR3 is TGTGCCAGCAGCGTACGACCGGGACAGGCTGAAAAACTGTTTTTT. Translated: CASSVRPGQAEKLFF.

This clone occurred once. The CDR3 spells CASSEPGKDEKLFF. The DNA of the CDR3 is TGTGCCAGCAGCGAACCAGGAAAAGATGAAAAACTGTTTTTT. The chain combines TRBV5-8 with TRBJ1-4; no firm D call. Trimming left V 4 bases short and J 6 bases short, with 13 bases between. Germline lookup yields CDR1 SGHTS and CDR2 YDEGEE. The CDR3 loop spans 14 amino acids. Supplemented by reference TRBV5-8 and TRBJ1-4, the full variable domain reads EAGVTQSPTHLIKTRGQQATLRCSPISGHTSVYWYQQALGLGLQFLLWYDEGEERNRGNFPPRFSGRQFPNYSSELNVNALELEDSALYLCASSEPGKDEKLFFGSGTQLSVL.

V is TRBV6-5 and J is TRBJ1-2, with 9 bases identical to TRBD1. Germline V lookup: CDR1 MNHEY, CDR2 SVGAGI. The V gene end was trimmed by 5 bases and the J gene end by 8 bases; junction bases not matched to a gene: 6. This CDR3 is 13 amino acids long. CDR3 loop: CASSPRDRAGYTF. The CDR3 DNA reads as TGTGCCAGCAGTCCCCGGGACAGGGCGGGCTACACCTTC.

The chain is built from TRBV30 and TRBJ1-1; 9 bases are a match to TRBD1. Unmatched junction bases numbered 2, after V lost 1 base and J lost 5 bases. The CDR3 consists of 13 residues. Germline-derived CDR1 and CDR2 are GTSNPN and SVGIG (reference sequence). CDR3 in amino acids: CAWSGTGETEAFF. In nucleotides, the CDR3 is TGTGCCTGGAGTGGGACAGGGGAGACTGAAGCTTTCTTT.

The rearrangement links TRBV4-2 to TRBJ1-1; TRBD1 matches at 12 bases. The CDR3 runs to 18 residues. From germline, CDR1 is LGHNA and CDR2 YNFKEQ. V dropped 1 base and J dropped 4; count of bases not matched to a gene: 10. CDR3 sequence: CASSQVSGTGGAGTEAFF. In DNA, the CDR3 is TGTGCCAGCAGCCAAGTTTCCGGGACAGGGGGCGCCGGCACTGAAGCTTTCTTT.

In its sample, this clone was seen once. This chain uses TRBV2 with TRBJ1-5, with D tentatively TRBD1 (5 bases). Germline V gene data show CDR1 as SNHLY and CDR2 as FYNNEI. The CDR3 consists of 14 residues. Trimming removed 5 bases from V and 0 bases from J, with 8 bases in between. The chain's CDR3 is CASSSQGSNQPQHF. The CDR3 coding sequence is TGTGCCAGCAGTTCTCAGGGTAGCAATCAGCCCCAGCATTTT.

CDR3 amino acids: CASSNRGVTGHKNSPLHF. In DNA form, the CDR3 reads TGTGCCAGCAGCAATAGGGGGGTGACAGGGCATAAGAATTCACCCCTCCACTTT. The chain recombines TRBV14 with TRBJ1-6; 7 bases line up with TRBD1. Trimming at V came to 5 bases and at J to 7 bases, leaving 17 bases not matched to a gene. This CDR3 region has 18 residues. Germline assignment: CDR1 SGHDN and CDR2 FVKESK. Full variable domain (missing parts from reference TRBV14 and TRBJ1-6): EAGVTQFPSHSVIEKGQTVTLRCDPISGHDNLYWYRRVMGKEIKFLLHFVKESKQDESGMPNNRFLAERTGGTYSTLKVQPAELEDSGVYFCASSNRGVTGHKNSPLHFGNGTRLTVT.

The V gene is TRBV6-5, the J gene TRBJ1-2, with a weak D call TRBD1 (5 bases). V gave up 7 bases and J gave up 4 bases, with 13 bases separating them. Germline CDR1 reads MNHEY; CDR2 reads SVGAGI. This CDR3 contains 13 residues. DNA of the CDR3: TGTGCCAGCACCTCAGGTGGGGCCTATGGCTACACCTTC. Translated, it gives CASTSGGAYGYTF.

The V call is TRBV4-2, the J call TRBJ2-1; TRBD2 matches 8 bases. The CDR3 totals 17 residues. The V and J ends lost 0 bases and 4 bases, in that order; junction bases with no gene match: 8. Germline CDR1 reads LGHNA; CDR2 reads YNFKEQ. CDR3 DNA sequence: TGTGCCAGCAGCCAAGATCTTCAGCGGGGGACTTACAATGAGCAGTTCTTC. As protein: CASSQDLQRGTYNEQFF.

The V call is TRBV30, the J call TRBJ1-4, with TRBD1 matching 9 bases. Germline V gene lookup returns CDR1 GTSNPN and CDR2 SVGIG (reference sequence). After removal of 0 bases from V and 8 bases from J, the junction contained 1 base not matched to a gene. This CDR3 region has 13 residues. The CDR3 loop is CAWSVDRGEKLFF. The DNA of the CDR3 is TGTGCCTGGAGTGTAGACAGGGGGGAAAAACTGTTTTTT.

This clone was seen a handful of times. The rearrangement links TRBV7-6 to TRBJ2-7; 11 bases fit TRBD1. This CDR3 region has 18 residues. Trimming removed 5 bases from V and 1 base from J; junction bases left unmatched: 13. Germline V CDR1 and CDR2: SGHVS, FNYEAQ. This CDR3 reads CASSLQPPGQGVSYEQYF. The CDR3 nucleotides read TGTGCCAGCAGCCTTCAACCGCCGGGACAGGGGGTATCCTACGAGCAGTACTTC. Variable domain in full (rest from reference TRBV7-6 and TRBJ2-7): GAGVSQSPRYKVTKRGQDVALRCDPISGHVSLYWYRQALGQGPEFLTYFNYEAQQDKSGLPNDRFSAERPEGSISTLTIQRTEQRDSAMYRCASSLQPPGQGVSYEQYFGPGTRLTVT.

This clone was seen only once. This chain joins TRBV18 and TRBJ2-6; weak D call: TRBD2 (6 bases). V was shortened by 6 bases and J by 0 bases, with 9 bases between the two germline ends. The germline gives CDR1 KGHSH, CDR2 LQKENI. The CDR3 spans 15 residues. CDR3 sequence reads: CASSPGSSGANVLTF. In DNA, the CDR3 is TGTGCCAGCTCCCCCGGGAGCTCTGGGGCCAACGTCCTGACTTTC.

This clone occurred a few times. V gene TRBV5-4 combines with J gene TRBJ2-2; a weak D match, TRBD2 (7 bases). This CDR3 comprises 15 residues. CDR1 and CDR2 from the germline V gene are SGHNT and YYREEE (reference sequence). V was cut by 0 bases and J by 7 bases, with 13 bases left in between. The CDR3 is CASSLGGGHGGELFF. The CDR3 DNA follows: TGTGCCAGCAGCTTGGGGGGGGGCCACGGCGGGGAGCTGTTTTTT.

This clone was seen more than once but under ten times. The J gene is TRBJ2-1, the V gene TRBV7-2; 8 bases agree with TRBD1. This CDR3 contains 16 residues. V lost 1 base to trimming and J lost 2 bases; unmatched junction nucleotides: 4. Germline V gives CDR1 SGHTA, CDR2 FQGNSA. The CDR3 nucleotides are TGTGCCAGCAGCTTAGTAGGGACAGGCGCCTACAATGAGCAGTTCTTC. Translation: CASSLVGTGAYNEQFF. The complete variable domain, with remaining parts taken from reference TRBV7-2 and TRBJ2-1, reads GAGVSQSPSNKVTEKGKDVELRCDPISGHTALYWYRQSLGQGLEFLIYFQGNSAPDKSGLPSDRFSAERTGGSVSTLTIQRTQQEDSAVYLCASSLVGTGAYNEQFFGPGTRLTVL.

CDR3 DNA: TGTGCCAGCAGCCCTAGACAGGGGCGGACTGAAGCTTTCTTT. Translating gives CASSPRQGRTEAFF. This chain connects TRBV5-4 to TRBJ1-1; 8 bases align to TRBD1. V lost 4 bases to trimming and J lost 5 bases; unmatched junction nucleotides: 7. There are 14 residues in the CDR3. Germline lookup yields CDR1 SGHNT and CDR2 YYREEE (reference sequence).

The chain employs TRBV19 and TRBJ2-7, with a possible D match to TRBD1 (5 bases). CDR1 LNHDA and CDR2 SQIVND come from the germline V gene (reference sequence). The ends were cut back, 1 base at V and 5 bases at J, with 9 bases in the middle. The CDR3 is 13 residues long. In DNA, the CDR3 is TGTGCCAGTAGTATAGGGGGCAACAACGAGCAGTACTTC. Translation: CASSIGGNNEQYF.

The chain recombines TRBV7-9 with TRBJ1-4, with 9 bases that match TRBD1. CDR3 length: 16 residues. The V gene end was trimmed by 1 base and the J gene end by 0 bases; junction bases not matched to a gene: 0. Germline CDR1 reads SEHNR; CDR2 reads FQNEAQ (reference sequence). The CDR3 spells CASSLGQGATNEKLFF. The CDR3 DNA sequence: TGTGCCAGCAGCTTAGGACAGGGGGCAACTAATGAAAAACTGTTTTTT.

The CDR3 DNA sequence: TGTGCCAGCAGTTTGGGGGGGCCAAGAGAGACCCAGTACTTC. Translated: CASSLGGPRETQYF. The chain links TRBV28 to TRBJ2-5; possibly TRBD2 for D (7 bases). V lost 3 bases and J lost 4, with 12 bases in between. Per germline, CDR1 MDHEN and CDR2 SYDVKM. This CDR3 contains 14 residues. The full variable domain, with the rest looked up from reference TRBV28 and TRBJ2-5, is DVKVTQSSRYLVKRTGEKVFLECVQDMDHENMFWYRQDPGLGLRLIYFSYDVKMKEKGDIPEGYSVSREKKERFSLILESASTNQTSMYLCASSLGGPRETQYFGPGTRLLVL.

The chain carries TRBV28 and TRBJ1-2; a possible D gene is TRBD1 (6 bases). The CDR3 loop spans 13 amino acids. CDR1 and CDR2 (germline): MDHEN, SYDVKM. V lost 6 bases and J lost 8, with 16 bases in between. CDR3 nucleotides: TGTGCCAGCAGACTGATTGGGACAAACGGCTACACCTTC. Translated, it gives CASRLIGTNGYTF.

This chain links TRBV4-2 with TRBJ2-1, with D possibly being TRBD1 (5 bases). CDR3 length equals 16 residues. CDR1 and CDR2 (germline): LGHNA, YNFKEQ. Trimming took 2 bases from V and 6 from J, leaving 17 bases between them. The CDR3 loop reads CASSQTSRALSNEQFF. CDR3 bases: TGTGCCAGCAGCCAAACCTCCAGGGCCCTAAGCAATGAGCAGTTCTTC.